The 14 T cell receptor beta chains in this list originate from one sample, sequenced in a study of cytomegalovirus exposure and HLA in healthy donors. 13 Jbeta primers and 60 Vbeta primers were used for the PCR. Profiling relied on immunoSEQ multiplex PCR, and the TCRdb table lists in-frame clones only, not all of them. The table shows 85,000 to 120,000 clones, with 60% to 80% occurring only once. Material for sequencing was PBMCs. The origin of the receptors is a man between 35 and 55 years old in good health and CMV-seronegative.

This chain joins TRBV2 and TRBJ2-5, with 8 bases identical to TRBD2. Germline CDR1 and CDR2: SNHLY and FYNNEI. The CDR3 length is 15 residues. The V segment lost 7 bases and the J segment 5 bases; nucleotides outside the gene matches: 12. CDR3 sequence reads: CASKGPGGGGETQYF. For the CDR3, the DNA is TGTGCCAGCAAAGGACCGGGGGGGGGAGGGGAGACCCAGTACTTC.

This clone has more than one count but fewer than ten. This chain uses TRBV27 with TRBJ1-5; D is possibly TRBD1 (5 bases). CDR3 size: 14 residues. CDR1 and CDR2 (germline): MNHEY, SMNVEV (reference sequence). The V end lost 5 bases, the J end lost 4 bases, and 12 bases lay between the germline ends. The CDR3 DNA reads TGTGCCAGCAGTCCCCCGACAGTGAATCAGCCCCAGCATTTT. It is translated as CASSPPTVNQPQHF.

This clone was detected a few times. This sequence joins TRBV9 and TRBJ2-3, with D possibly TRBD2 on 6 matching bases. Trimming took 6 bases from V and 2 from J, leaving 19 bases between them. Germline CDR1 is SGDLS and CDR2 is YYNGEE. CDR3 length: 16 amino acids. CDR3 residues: CASTLQAGPPTDTQYF. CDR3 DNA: TGTGCCAGCACCCTCCAGGCGGGACCCCCCACAGATACGCAGTATTTT.

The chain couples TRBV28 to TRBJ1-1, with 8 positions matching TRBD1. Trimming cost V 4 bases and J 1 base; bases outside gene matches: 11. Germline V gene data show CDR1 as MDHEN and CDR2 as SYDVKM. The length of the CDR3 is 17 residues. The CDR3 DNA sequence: TGTGCCAGCAGTTCCTCAGGGGGCGCAGGAGGGAACACTGAAGCTTTCTTT. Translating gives CASSSSGGAGGNTEAFF.

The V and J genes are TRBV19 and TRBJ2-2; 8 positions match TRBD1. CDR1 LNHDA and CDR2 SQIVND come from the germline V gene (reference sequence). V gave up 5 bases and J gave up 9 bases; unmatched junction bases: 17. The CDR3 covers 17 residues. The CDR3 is CASSPIGQGPLDRELFF. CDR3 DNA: TGTGCCAGTAGTCCCATCGGACAGGGCCCCCTTGACCGGGAGCTGTTTTTT.

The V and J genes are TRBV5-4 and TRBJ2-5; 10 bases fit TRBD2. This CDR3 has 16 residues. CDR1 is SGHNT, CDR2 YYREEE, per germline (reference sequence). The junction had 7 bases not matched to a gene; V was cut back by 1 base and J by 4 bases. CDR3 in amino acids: CASSLSPGTSVETQYF. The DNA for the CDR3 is TGTGCCAGCAGCTTGTCACCCGGGACTAGCGTAGAGACCCAGTACTTC.

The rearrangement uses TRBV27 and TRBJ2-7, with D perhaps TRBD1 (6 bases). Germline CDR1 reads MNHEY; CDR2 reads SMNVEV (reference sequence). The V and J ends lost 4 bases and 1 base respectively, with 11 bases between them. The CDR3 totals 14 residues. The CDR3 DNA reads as TGTGCCAGCAGTTCCCGGACAGCTTCCTACGAGCAGTACTTC. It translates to CASSSRTASYEQYF.

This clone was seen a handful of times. CDR3 in DNA: TGTGCCAGCAGCTTCTCCTCCTACGAGCAGTACTTC. It is translated as CASSFSSYEQYF. V usage is TRBV7-9 and J usage is TRBJ2-7; D gene uncertain. The germline CDR1 and CDR2 sequences are SEHNR and FQNEAQ (reference sequence). This CDR3 comprises 12 residues. The V end lost 3 bases, the J end lost 0 bases, and 3 bases lay between the germline ends.

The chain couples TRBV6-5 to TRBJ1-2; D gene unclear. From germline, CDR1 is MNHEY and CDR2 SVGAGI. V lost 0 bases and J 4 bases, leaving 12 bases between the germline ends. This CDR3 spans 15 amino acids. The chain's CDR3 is CASSYSRLNAYGYTF. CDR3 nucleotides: TGTGCCAGCAGTTACTCGAGACTGAATGCCTATGGCTACACCTTC.

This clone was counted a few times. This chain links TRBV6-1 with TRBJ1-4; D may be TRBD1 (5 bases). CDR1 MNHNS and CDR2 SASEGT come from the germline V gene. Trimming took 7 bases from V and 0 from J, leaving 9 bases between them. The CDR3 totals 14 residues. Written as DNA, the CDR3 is TGTGCCAGCAAAACAGGTCCAACTAATGAAAAACTGTTTTTT. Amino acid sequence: CASKTGPTNEKLFF.

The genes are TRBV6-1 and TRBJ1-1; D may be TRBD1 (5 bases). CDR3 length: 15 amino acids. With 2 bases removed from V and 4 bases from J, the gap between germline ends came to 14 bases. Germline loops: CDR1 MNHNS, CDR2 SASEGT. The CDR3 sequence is CASSELAGGITEAFF. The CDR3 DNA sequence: TGTGCCAGCAGTGAACTGGCCGGGGGAATCACTGAAGCTTTCTTT.

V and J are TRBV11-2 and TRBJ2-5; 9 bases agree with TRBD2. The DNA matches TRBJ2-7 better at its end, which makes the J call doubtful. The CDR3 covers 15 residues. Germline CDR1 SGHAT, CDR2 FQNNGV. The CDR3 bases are TGTGCCAGCAGCCTCCGAGCGGGGGGCGACTACGAGCAGTACTTC. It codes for CASSLRAGGDYEQYF.

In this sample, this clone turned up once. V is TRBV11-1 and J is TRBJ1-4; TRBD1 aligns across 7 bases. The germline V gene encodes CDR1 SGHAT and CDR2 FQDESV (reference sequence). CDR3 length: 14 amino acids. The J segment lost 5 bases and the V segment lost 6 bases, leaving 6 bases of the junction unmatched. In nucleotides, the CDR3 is TGTGCCAGCAGTTCCGGGACAGCAAATGAAAAACTGTTTTTT. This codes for CASSSGTANEKLFF.

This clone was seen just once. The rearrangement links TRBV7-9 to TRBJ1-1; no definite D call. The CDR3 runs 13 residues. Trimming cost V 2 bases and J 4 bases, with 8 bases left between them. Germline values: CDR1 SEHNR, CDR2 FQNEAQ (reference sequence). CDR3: CASSLNTRTEAFF. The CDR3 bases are TGTGCCAGCAGCTTAAATACTCGCACTGAAGCTTTCTTT. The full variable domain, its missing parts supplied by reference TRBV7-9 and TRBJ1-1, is DTGVSQNPRHKITKRGQNVTFRCDPISEHNRLYWYRQTLGQGPEFLTYFQNEAQLEKSRLLSDRFSAERPKGSFSTLEIQRTEQGDSAMYLCASSLNTRTEAFFGQGTRLTVV.